One T cell receptor (beta chain) is described in this entry. The table lists this clone with a count of one. The antigen it recognizes is unknown. It has no much larger one-base neighbor in the sample; base qualities were not kept. This entry comes from a study of blood T cell repertoires in COVID-19 (dated by TCRdb to 2018 to 2020). Looking at the study overall: Samples covering the acute and convalescent phases of COVID-19 were provided by collaborators in the United States, Italy and Spain. The prospective study material was composed of cDNA or gDNA derived from T cells, B-cell-depleted T cells, or PBMCs. Subjects who had been exposed to COVID-19, were actively infected with it, or had recovered from it provided the deeply sampled blood TCRbeta repertoires that made up the dataset. The repertoires were made available in a free public database intended to serve as a resource for research on the immune response to SARS-CoV-2. The samples were drawn from the first 160 participants of the ongoing ImmuneRACE study and from roughly 1,300 subjects provided by 6 global collaborators. Sample metadata almost always included a de-identified subject ID, COVID-19 status, age in years and sex. Where available, HLA class I and class II types were obtained from metadata supplied by the sample provider rather than from assay-based typing.

Each collaborating institution followed its own protocols to collect whole blood in K2EDTA tubes. For TCRbeta analysis, collaborators shipped samples as frozen whole blood, isolated PBMCs, or DNA extracted from either of those sample types. CDR1 and CDR2 were assigned from the germline V gene (reference sequence) as SEHNR and FQNEAQ. The CDR3 contains 13 residues, cysteine and phenylalanine counted. CDR3 DNA is the only sequence kept; it has 39 bases, read in frame from the first base. Unmatched junction bases come to 1, with V trimmed by 3 bases and J by 5 bases. The immunoSEQ Assay, a bias-controlled multiplex PCR, was used to amplify TCRbeta CDR3 regions from genomic DNA. The original pipeline was this. Nucleated cell counts per sample were estimated from amplification of reference gene primers within the assay. To quantify the absolute abundance of each unique TCRbeta CDR3 rearrangement, sequence reads were collapsed and filtered. For each sample, productive Simpson clonality was calculated as the square root of Simpson's diversity index across productive rearrangements. TCRdb obtained this table from immuneACCESS and retained in-frame rearrangements with V and J assigned. These tables miss some clones; where compared with another copy, unresolved V genes account for less than half of the shortfall, and the remainder is unexplained. Clonal size and the V and J genes are those of that table, whereas D and trimming came from the DNA. Across this sample there are some 13,000 clones, with 86% seen only once. The biggest ten clones account for 51% of the sample.

Overall study outcomes, separate from this receptor: How much clinical and demographic metadata was included differed by source and by participant, and the metadata was provided uncurated.

The source is a man older than 75 with acute or convalescent COVID-19. The sample was peripheral blood. This sequence uses TRBV7-9 and TRBJ1-2, with TRBD1 matching 9 junction bases. The bases read TGTGCCAGCAGCTTGACAGGGGGGTATGGCTACACCTTC. Translated, this is CASSLTGGYGYTF.